This T cell receptor (beta chain) was sequenced for a study of shared clonotypes between healthy human individuals. As for the study in general: Donors had three CD4 naive, three CD4 memory, two CD8 naive and one CD8 memory plate apiece. General observations from the study: About 5.2% was the fraction of naive CD4 clonotypes found shared across a few donors.

CD45RO-negative CD8 cells positively selected for CCR7 made up the naive population, which excluded terminally differentiated effector memory CD45RA+ cells. Assay: immunoSEQ multiplex PCR; the TCRdb copy retains only in-frame clones and omits some. The sample holds around 2,000,000 clones, approximately 95% seen once. On this clone itself: Its antigen is as yet unknown.

The CDR3 runs 16 residues. Between the trimmed V and J ends, which lost 3 bases and 3 bases, there was a span of 14 bases. Germline loops: CDR1 MNHEY, CDR2 SVGAGI. This TCR was recovered from a man younger than 35 in good health. The gene calls are TRBV6-5 and TRBJ2-2; D may be TRBD2 (6 bases). Sequencing was done on a sample of naive CD8+ T cells sorted from blood. This CDR3 reads CASSYVGGMDTGELFF. CDR3 in DNA: TGTGCCAGCAGTTATGTGGGGGGTATGGACACCGGGGAGCTGTTTTTT.